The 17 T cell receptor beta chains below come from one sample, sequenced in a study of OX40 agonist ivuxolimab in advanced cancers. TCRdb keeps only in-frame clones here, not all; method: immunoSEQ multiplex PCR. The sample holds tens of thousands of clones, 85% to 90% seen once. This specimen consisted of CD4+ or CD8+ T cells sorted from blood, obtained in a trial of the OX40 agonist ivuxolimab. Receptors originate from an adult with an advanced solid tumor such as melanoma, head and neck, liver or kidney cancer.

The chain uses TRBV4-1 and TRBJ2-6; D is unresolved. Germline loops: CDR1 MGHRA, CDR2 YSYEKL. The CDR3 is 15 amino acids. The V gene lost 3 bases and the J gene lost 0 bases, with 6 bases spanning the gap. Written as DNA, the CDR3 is TGCGCCAGCAGCCACCAGTACTCTGGGGCCAACGTCCTGACTTTC. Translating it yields CASSHQYSGANVLTF.

CDR3 DNA: TGTGCCAGCTCACCCGGGACTAGCGGGAGGCACGAGCAGTACTTC. This codes for CASSPGTSGRHEQYF. The chain links TRBV18 to TRBJ2-7; 15 bases agree with TRBD2. The trim removed 3 bases at V and 5 bases at J, leaving 2 bases unmatched. The CDR3 consists of 15 residues. Germline assignment: CDR1 KGHSH and CDR2 LQKENI.

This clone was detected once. The CDR3 nucleotides read TGTGCCACCAGCAGAGAGGCGGGAGGGCCATTGAATGAGCAGTTCTTC. This codes for CATSREAGGPLNEQFF. The V gene is TRBV15, the J gene TRBJ2-1; 9 bases fit TRBD2. Germline CDR1 LNHNV, CDR2 YYDKDF (reference sequence). This CDR3 region has 16 residues. The V segment lost 0 bases and the J segment 7 bases; nucleotides outside the gene matches: 7.

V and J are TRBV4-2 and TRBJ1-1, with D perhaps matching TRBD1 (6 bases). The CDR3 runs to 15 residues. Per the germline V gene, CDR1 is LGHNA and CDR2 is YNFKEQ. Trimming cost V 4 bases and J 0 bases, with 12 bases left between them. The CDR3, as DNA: TGTGCCAGCAGCCTCCGACAGGACTTGAACACTGAAGCTTTCTTT. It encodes CASSLRQDLNTEAFF.

The CDR3: CASRGFQGGFEAFF. CDR3 in DNA: TGTGCCAGCAGGGGCTTTCAAGGGGGCTTCGAAGCTTTCTTT. This chain uses TRBV28 with TRBJ1-1, with 7 positions matching TRBD1. The CDR3 spans 14 residues. V was clipped by 6 bases and J by 8 bases; unmatched bases: 12. Germline lookup yields CDR1 MDHEN and CDR2 SYDVKM.

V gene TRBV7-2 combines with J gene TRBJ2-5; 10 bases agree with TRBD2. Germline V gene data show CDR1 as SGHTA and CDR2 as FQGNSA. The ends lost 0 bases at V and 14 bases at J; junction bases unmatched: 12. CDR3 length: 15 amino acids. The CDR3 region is CASSLASSGSATPYF. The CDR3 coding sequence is TGTGCCAGCAGCTTAGCGTCTAGCGGGAGCGCGACGCCATACTTC.

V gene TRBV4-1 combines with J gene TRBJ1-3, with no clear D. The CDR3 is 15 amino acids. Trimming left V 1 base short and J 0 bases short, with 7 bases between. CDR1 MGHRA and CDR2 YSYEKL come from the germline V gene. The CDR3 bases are TGCGCCAGCAGCCAAGGGACTATCTCTGGAAACACCATATATTTT. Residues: CASSQGTISGNTIYF.

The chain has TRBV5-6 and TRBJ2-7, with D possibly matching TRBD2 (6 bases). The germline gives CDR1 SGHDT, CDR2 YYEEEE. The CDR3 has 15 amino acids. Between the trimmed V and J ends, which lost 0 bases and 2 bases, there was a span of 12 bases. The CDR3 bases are TGTGCCAGCAGCTTGGCGGGGGTCCCTGCCTACGAGCAGTACTTC. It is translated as CASSLAGVPAYEQYF.

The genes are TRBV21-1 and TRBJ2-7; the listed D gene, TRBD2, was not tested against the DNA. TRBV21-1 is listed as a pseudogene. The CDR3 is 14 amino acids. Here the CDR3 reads CASSSPGFTYEQYF. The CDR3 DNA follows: TGTGCCAGCAGCTCGCCGGGATTCACCTACGAGCAGTACTTC.

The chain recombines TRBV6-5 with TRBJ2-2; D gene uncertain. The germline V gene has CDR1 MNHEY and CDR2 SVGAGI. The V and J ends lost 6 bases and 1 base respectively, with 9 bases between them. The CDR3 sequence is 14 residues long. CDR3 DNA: TGTGCCAGCAGGCGGATGCAGAACACCGGGGAGCTGTTTTTT. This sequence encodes CASRRMQNTGELFF.

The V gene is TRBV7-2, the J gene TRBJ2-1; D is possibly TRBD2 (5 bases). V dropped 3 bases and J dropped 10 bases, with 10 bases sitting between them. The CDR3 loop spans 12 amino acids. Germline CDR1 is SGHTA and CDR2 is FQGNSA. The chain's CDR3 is CASSFMRGEQFF. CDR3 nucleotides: TGTGCCAGCAGCTTTATGAGAGGGGAGCAGTTCTTC.

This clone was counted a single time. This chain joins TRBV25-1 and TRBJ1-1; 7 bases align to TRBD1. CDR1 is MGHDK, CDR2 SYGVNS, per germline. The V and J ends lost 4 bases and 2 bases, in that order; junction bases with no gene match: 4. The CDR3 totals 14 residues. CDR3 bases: TGTGCCAGCAGTGGAAGACAGGGCAACACTGAAGCTTTCTTT. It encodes CASSGRQGNTEAFF.

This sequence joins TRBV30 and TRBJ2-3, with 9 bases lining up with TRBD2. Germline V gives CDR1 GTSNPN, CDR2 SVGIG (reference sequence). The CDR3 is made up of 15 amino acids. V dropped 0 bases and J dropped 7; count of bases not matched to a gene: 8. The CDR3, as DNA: TGTGCCTGGAGTGTACGCGGCGGGAGGGTAAATACGCAGTATTTT. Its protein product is CAWSVRGGRVNTQYF.

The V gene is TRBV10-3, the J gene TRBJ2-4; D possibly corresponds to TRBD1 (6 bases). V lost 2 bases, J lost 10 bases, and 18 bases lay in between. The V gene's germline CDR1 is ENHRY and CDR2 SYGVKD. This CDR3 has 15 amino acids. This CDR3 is CAISEGGRGSPIQYF. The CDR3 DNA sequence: TGTGCCATCAGTGAGGGCGGCAGGGGTTCCCCTATTCAGTACTTC.

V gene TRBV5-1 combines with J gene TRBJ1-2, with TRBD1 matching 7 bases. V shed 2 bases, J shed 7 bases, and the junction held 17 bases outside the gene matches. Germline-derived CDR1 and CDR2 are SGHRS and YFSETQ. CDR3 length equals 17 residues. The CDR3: CASSFGTPGQRTGGYTF. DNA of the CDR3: TGCGCCAGCAGCTTTGGAACCCCGGGACAGCGAACTGGTGGCTACACCTTC.

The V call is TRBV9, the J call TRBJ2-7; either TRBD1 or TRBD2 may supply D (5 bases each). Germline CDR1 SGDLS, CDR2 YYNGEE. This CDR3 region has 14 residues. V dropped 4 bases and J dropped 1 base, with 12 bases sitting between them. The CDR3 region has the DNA TGTGCCAGCAGCCCCCGGGACGTATCCTACGAGCAGTACTTC. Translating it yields CASSPRDVSYEQYF.

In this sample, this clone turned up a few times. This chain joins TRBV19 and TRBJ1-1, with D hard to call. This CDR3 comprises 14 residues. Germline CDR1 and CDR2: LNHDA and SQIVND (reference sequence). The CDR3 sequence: CASLSWGRDTEAFF. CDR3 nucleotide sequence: TGTGCAAGTCTGAGTTGGGGTAGGGACACTGAAGCTTTCTTT.